The entry below gives a single TCR beta chain sequence along with its context. TCRdb's copy holds only in-frame clones and misses some; the assay was immunoSEQ multiplex PCR. The sample shows 4,000 to 5,000 clones, 86% of them seen only once. V was cut by 3 bases and J by 3 bases, with 9 bases left in between. The germline CDR1 and CDR2 sequences are LNHDA and SQIVND (reference sequence). This CDR3 spans 14 amino acids. The data are from a study of immune evolution from preneoplasia to lung adenocarcinoma. Sequencing input: FFPE minimally invasive lung adenocarcinoma tissue. This chain joins TRBV19 and TRBJ1-5; D gene unclear. This clonotype was sampled from a person aged 65 to 79 with lung adenocarcinoma. CDR3 sequence: CASSIAGFNQPQHF. The CDR3 region has the DNA TGTGCCAGTAGTATCGCAGGTTTCAATCAGCCCCAGCATTTT. The full variable domain, in which reference TRBV19 and TRBJ1-5 provide the parts outside the CDR3, is DGGITQSPKYLFRKEGQNVTLSCEQNLNHDAMYWYRQDPGQGLRLIYYSQIVNDFQKGDIAEGYSVSREKKESFPLTVTSAQKNPTAFYLCASSIAGFNQPQHFGDGTRLSIL.